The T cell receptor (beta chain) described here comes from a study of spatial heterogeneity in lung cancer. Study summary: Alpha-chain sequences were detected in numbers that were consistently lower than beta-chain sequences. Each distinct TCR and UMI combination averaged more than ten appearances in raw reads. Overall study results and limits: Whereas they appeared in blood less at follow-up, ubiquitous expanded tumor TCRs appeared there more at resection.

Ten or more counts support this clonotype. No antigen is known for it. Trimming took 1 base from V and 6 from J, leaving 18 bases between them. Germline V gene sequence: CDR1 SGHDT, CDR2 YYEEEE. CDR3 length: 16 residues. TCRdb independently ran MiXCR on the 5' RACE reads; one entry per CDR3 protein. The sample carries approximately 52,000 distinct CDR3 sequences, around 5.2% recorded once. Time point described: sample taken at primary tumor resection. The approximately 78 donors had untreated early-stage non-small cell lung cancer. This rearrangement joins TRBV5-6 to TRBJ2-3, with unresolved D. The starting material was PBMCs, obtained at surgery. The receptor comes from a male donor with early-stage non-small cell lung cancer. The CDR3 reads CASSLWLGTLTDTQYF. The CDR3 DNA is TGTGCCAGCAGCTTGTGGTTGGGCACCCTCACGGATACGCAGTATTTT.